Given below is one T cell receptor beta chain in context. The germline gives CDR1 SGHAT, CDR2 FQNNGV. V was shortened by 5 bases and J by 9 bases, with 11 bases between the two germline ends. The CDR3 extends over 12 amino acids. The entry originates in a study of beta chain features in type 1 diabetes. Since all of the isolated RNA was reverse transcribed, expressed TCRB transcripts were what got sequenced. The protocol was immunoSEQ multiplex PCR, while the TCRdb copy is restricted to in-frame clones and leaves out a portion. Found here are around 200,000 clones, 13% of them singletons; the top ten hold about 0.58%. CD45RO/CCR7/CD25/CD127/CD95/CD27 separated CD4+ naive, central memory, regulatory and stem cell-like memory cells by sorting.

Sequencing was done on a sample of central memory CD4+ T cells from blood. This clonotype originated in a woman between 18 and 30 years old in good health. The genes are TRBV11-2 and TRBJ2-1; perhaps TRBD2 as D (5 bases). The CDR3 here is CASSIGELEQFF. DNA for the CDR3: TGTGCCAGCAGCATCGGGGAGCTTGAGCAGTTCTTC.